This entry features one TCR beta chain sequence. Sequencing used immunoSEQ multiplex PCR; TCRdb keeps in-frame clones, though not all of them. The sample includes 85,000 to 90,000 clones, about 93% of them seen just once. The data were obtained in a study of OX40 agonist ivuxolimab in advanced cancers. Study-wide context: Patients took ivuxolimab, an agonistic anti-OX40 (CD134) antibody. The eligibility criteria allowed prior anti-PD-1, anti-PD-L1 or anti-CTLA-4 therapy, and approximately 42% had some.

Trimming took off 6 bases at V and 5 bases at J, with 14 bases between the two ends. CDR3 length equals 13 residues. CDR1 and CDR2 from the germline V gene are SNHLY and FYNNEI. This clonotype was obtained from an adult with an advanced solid tumor such as melanoma, head and neck, liver or kidney cancer. This chain links TRBV2 with TRBJ2-7; tentatively, D is TRBD2 (6 bases). The sequencing used CD4+ or CD8+ T cells sorted from blood, collected in a trial of the OX40 agonist ivuxolimab. For the CDR3, the DNA is TGTGCCAGCAGAAGGGACTTAAAAGACGAGCAGTACTTC. Residues: CASRRDLKDEQYF.